This T cell receptor (beta chain) was retrieved from a study of blood T cells in healthy people across ages. Broader study findings: Roughly linear declines in TCR beta diversity per million T cells occurred with age.

This CDR3 comprises 14 residues. Germline V gene lookup returns CDR1 MNHEY and CDR2 SVGEGT. V was shortened by 7 bases and J by 0 bases, with 13 bases between the two germline ends. In the case of this clonotype: The antigen remains unidentified.

About 10 milliliters of peripheral blood were drawn from each donor into EDTA-treated tubes. Through a sample-barcoded 5' primer and a J-beta primer mix, a second PCR was run for roughly 6 to 11 cycles. TCRdb re-analysed the 5' RACE reads in MiXCR, keeping a single row per CDR3 protein. This table holds about 1.4 million distinct CDR3 sequences, approximately 63% found once. This clonotype originated in a young man in good health. J is TRBJ2-7 and V is TRBV6-2 or TRBV6-3; D unresolved. Sequencing was performed on blood. The CDR3 nucleotides are TGTGCCAGCACGGTTGAAGGGCTCTCCTACGAGCAGTACTTC. Its protein is CASTVEGLSYEQYF.